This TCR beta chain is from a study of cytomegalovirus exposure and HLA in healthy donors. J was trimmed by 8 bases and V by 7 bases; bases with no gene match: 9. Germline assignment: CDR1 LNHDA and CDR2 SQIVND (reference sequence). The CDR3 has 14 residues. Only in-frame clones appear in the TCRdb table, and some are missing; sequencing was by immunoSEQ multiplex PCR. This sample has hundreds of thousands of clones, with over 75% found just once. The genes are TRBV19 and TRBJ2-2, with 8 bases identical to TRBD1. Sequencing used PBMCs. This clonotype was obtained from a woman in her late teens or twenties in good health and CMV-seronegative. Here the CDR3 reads CASTPRDRTGELFF. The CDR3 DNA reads TGTGCCAGTACCCCCCGGGACAGGACGGGGGAGCTGTTTTTT. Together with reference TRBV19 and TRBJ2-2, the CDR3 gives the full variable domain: DGGITQSPKYLFRKEGQNVTLSCEQNLNHDAMYWYRQDPGQGLRLIYYSQIVNDFQKGDIAEGYSVSREKKESFPLTVTSAQKNPTAFYLCASTPRDRTGELFFGEGSRLTVL.